This T cell receptor beta chain stems from a study of a mutant IDH1 vaccine in newly diagnosed glioma. The overall study: Commencement of vaccination occurred 4-6 weeks following radiotherapy alone, or concurrently with temozolomide cycles.

V was shortened by 7 bases and J by 4 bases, with 16 bases between the two germline ends. Germline loops: CDR1 ENHRY, CDR2 SYGVKD. This CDR3 is built from 14 residues. Regarding time point: week 11, during vaccination. Each dose of the vaccine consisted of 300 ug of mutant IDH1 20-mer peptide, with topical imiquimod. Produced via immunoSEQ multiplex PCR; TCRdb's table is partial and in-frame only. The repertoire has under 150,000 clones, about 90% of them found once; the top ten carry roughly 0.55%. As regards this clone: No antigen is known for it.

Source: PBMCs, taken from a glioma patient whose treatment included an IDH1 peptide vaccine. This chain uses TRBV10-3 with TRBJ1-2; D call uncertain. This TCR was sampled from a woman between 45 and 60 years old with glioma. The CDR3 protein is CAITTGGSSYGYTF. CDR3 coding DNA: TGTGCCATCACTACGGGCGGGTCCTCCTATGGCTACACCTTC.